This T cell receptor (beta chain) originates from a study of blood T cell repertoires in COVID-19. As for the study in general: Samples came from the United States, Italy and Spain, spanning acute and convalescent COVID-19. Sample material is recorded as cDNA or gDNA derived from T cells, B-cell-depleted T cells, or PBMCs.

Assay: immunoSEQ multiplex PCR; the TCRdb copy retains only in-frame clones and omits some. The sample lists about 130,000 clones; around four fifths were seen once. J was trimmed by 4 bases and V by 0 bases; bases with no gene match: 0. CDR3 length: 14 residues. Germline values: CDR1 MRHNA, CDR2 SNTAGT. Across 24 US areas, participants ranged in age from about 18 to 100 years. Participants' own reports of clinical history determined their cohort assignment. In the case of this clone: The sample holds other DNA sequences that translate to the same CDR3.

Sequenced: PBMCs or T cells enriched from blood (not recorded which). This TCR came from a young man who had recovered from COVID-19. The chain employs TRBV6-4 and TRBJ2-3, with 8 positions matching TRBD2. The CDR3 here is CASSDSAGADTQYF. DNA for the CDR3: TGTGCCAGCAGTGACTCAGCGGGGGCAGATACGCAGTATTTT.